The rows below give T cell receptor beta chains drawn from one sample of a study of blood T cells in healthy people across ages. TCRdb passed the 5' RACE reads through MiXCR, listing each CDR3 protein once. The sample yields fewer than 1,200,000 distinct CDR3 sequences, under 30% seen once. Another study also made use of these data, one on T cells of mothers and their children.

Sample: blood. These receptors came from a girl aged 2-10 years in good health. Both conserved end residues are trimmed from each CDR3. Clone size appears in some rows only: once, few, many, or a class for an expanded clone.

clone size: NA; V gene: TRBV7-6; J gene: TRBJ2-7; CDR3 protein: ASSLEQGTHYEQY
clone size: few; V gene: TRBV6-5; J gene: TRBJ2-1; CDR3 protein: ASSSGWGTYNEQF
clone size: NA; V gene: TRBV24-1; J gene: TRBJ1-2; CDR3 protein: ATSNGYYGYT
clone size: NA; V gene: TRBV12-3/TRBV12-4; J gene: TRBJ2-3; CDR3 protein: ASSLKGSTSTDTQY
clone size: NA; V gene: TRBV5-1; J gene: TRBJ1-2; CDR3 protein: ASSSPSLTRQGNGTIYGYT
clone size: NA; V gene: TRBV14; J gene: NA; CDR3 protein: ASSFGQVALARLYNEQF
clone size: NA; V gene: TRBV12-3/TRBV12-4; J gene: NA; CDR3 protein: ASSKTSGGVDEQF
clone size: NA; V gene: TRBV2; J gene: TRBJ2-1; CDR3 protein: ASSESDRGYNEQF
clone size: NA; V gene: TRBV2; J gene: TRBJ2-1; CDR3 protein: ASSPPVAGNYNEQF
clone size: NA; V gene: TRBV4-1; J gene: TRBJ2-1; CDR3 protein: ASSAFGGAGEQF
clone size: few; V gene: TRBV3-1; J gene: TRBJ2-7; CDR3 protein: ASSQVQRGRSSYEQY
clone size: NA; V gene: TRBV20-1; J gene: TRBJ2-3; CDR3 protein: SAARLSTDTQY
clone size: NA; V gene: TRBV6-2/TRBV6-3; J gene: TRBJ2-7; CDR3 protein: ASRPPGRYEQY
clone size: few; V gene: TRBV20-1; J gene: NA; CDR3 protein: SAKGRVLTNYEQY
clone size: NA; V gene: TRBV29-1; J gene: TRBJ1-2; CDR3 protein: SVEGRDRVGYT
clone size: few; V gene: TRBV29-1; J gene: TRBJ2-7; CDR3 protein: SVEISGTEQY
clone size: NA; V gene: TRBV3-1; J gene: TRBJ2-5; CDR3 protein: ASSQVNVEWGQY
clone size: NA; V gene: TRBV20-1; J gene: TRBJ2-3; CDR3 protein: SAPLAGSTDTQY
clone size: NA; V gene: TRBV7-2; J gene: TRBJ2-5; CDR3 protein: ASSLQPGYQETQY
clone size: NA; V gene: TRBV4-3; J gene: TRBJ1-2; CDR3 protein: ASSRERTGTVEGYT
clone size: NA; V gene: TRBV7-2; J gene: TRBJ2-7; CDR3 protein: ASSIGKGTWYEQY
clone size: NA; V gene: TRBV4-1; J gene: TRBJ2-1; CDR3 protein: ASSQRITTYNEQF
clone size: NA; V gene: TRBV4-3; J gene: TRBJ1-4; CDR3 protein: ASSQDMGGPGEKLF
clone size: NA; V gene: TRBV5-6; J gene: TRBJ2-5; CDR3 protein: ASRALAGGGEKTQY
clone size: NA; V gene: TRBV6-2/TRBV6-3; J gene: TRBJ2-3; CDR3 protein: ASSLTSSAIDTQY
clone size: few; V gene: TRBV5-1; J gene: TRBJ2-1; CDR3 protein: ASCKAGYNEQF
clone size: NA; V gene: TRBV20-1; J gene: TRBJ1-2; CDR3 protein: SARETESYGYT
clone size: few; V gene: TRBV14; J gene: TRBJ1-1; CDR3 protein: ASSQDGGYTEAF
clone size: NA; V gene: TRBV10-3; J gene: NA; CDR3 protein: AISGDQDVETQY
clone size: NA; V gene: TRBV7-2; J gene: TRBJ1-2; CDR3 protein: ASSPTTQGFRGYT
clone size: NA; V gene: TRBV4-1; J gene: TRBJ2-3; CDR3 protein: ASSPPDTDTQY
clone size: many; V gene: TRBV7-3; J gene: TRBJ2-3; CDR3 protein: ASSLTAGEADTQY
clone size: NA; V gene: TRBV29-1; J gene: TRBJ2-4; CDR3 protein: SVEEARQY
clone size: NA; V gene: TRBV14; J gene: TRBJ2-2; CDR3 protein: ASSPVDTGELF
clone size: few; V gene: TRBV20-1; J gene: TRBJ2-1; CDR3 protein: SARGTGEQF
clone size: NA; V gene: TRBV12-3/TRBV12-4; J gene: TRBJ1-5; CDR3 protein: ASSGDSFNQPQH
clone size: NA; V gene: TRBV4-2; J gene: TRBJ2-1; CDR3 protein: ASSQGPDRGLYNEQF
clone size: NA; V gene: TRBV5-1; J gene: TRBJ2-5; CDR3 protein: ASSLDPARELGTQY
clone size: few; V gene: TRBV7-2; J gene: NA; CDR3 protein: ASSARLAGGYEQY
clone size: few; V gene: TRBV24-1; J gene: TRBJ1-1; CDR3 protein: ATSGGENTEAF
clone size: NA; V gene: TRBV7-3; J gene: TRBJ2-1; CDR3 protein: ASSPYSYNEQF
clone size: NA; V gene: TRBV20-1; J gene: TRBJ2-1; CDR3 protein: SAPSRLGSDLNEQF
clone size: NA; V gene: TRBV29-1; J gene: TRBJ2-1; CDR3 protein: SVLGDLYNEQF
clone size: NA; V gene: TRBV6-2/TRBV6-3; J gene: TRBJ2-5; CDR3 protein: ASNDRDKLRETQY
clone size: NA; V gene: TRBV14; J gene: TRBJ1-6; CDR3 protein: ASTVGLGSPLR
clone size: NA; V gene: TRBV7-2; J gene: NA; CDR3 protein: ASSSYGTARRSYEQY
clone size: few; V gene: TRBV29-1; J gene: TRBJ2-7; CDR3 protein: SVILAGGSYEQY
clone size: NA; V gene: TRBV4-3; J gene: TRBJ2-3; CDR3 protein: ASSQDRGSSTDTQY
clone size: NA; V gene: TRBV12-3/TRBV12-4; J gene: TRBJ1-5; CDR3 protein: ASTEAGSNQPQH
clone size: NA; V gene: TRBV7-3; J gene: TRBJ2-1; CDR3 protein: ASSLTGGGSYNEQF
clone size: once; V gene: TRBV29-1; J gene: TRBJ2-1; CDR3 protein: SVEDTTGQF
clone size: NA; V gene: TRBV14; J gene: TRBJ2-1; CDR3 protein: ASSQNRANEQF
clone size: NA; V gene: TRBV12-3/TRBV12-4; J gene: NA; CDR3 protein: ASSGGGFNEQF
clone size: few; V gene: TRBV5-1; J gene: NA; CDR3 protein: ASSLWGTDTQH
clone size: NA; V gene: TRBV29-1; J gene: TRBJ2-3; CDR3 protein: SVAADTDTQY
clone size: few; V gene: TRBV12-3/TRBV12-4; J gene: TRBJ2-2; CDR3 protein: ASSSGLAGGELF
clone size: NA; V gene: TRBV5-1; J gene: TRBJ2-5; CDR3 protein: ASSLAVPDETQY